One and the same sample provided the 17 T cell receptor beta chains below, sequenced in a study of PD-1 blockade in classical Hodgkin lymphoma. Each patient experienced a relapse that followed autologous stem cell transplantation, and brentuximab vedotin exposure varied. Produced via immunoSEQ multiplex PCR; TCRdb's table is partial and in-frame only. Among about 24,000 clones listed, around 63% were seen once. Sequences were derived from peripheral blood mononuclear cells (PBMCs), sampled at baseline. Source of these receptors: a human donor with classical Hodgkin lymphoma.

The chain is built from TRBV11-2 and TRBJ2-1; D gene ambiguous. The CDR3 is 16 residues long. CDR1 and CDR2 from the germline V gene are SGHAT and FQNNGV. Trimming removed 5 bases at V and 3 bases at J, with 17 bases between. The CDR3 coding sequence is TGTGCCAGCAGCCCCCAACAGCGACCTTACTACAATGAGCAGTTCTTC. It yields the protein CASSPQQRPYYNEQFF.

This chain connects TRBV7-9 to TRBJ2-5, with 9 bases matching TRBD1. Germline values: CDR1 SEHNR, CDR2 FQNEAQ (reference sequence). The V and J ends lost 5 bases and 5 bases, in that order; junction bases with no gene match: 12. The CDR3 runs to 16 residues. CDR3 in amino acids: CASSTNRDRVHETQYF. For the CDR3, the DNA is TGTGCCAGCAGCACTAACCGGGACAGGGTCCACGAGACCCAGTACTTC.

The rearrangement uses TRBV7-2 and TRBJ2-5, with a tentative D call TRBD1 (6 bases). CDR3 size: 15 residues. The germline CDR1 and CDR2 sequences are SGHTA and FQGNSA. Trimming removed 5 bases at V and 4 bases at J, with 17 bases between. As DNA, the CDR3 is TGTGCCAGCAGCCCTCCGGGGTTAGGGGGAGAGACCCAGTACTTC. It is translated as CASSPPGLGGETQYF.

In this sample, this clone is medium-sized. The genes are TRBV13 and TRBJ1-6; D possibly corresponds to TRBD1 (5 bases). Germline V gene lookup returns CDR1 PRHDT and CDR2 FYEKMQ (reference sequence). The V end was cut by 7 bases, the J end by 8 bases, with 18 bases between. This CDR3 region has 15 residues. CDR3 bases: TGTGCCAGCACCATTACTCAGGGTCGTTATTCACCCCTCCACTTT. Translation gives CASTITQGRYSPLHF.

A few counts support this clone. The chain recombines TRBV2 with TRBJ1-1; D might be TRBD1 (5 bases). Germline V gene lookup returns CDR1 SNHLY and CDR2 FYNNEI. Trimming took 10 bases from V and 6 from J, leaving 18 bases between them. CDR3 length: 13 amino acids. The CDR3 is CAILRALGAEAFF. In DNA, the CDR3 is TGTGCCATACTCAGGGCCTTGGGTGCTGAAGCTTTCTTT.

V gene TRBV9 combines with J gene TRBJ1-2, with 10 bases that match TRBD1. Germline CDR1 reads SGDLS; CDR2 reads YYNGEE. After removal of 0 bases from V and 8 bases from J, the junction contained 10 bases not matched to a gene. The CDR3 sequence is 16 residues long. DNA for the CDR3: TGTGCCAGCAGCGTAGATCAGGGGACAGGGGTAGGAGGCTACACCTTC. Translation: CASSVDQGTGVGGYTF. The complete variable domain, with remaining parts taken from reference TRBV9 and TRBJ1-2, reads DSGVTQTPKHLITATGQRVTLRCSPRSGDLSVYWYQQSLDQGLQFLIQYYNGEERAKGNILERFSAQQFPDLHSELNLSSLELGDSALYFCASSVDQGTGVGGYTFGSGTRLTVV.

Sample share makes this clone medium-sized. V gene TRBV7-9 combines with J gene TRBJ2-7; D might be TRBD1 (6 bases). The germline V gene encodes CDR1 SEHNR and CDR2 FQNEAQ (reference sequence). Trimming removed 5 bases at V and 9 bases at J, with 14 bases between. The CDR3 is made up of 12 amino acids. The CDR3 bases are TGTGCCAGCAGCCCGGGACAACAGGGGCAGTACTTC. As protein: CASSPGQQGQYF. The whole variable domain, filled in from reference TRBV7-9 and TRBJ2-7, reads DTGVSQNPRHKITKRGQNVTFRCDPISEHNRLYWYRQTLGQGPEFLTYFQNEAQLEKSRLLSDRFSAERPKGSFSTLEIQRTEQGDSAMYLCASSPGQQGQYFGPGTRLTVT.

This chain's CDR3 is CASSYSPYYGYTF. CDR3 in DNA: TGTGCCAGCAGTTACTCCCCTTACTATGGCTACACCTTC. This chain connects TRBV6-5 to TRBJ1-2; D is uncertain. Germline V CDR1 and CDR2: MNHEY, SVGAGI. CDR3 length: 13 residues. V shed 0 bases and J shed 3 bases, with 5 bases lying between them.

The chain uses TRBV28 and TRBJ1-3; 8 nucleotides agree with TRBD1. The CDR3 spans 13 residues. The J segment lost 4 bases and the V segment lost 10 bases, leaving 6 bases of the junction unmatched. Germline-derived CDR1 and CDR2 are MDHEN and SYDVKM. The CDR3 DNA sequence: TGTGCCACCCTCGGGACAGGCGGAAACACCATATATTTT. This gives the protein CATLGTGGNTIYF.

CDR3 in DNA: TGTGCCAGCAGTTACTCTGGACGGGTGAGAGAAAAACTGTTTTTT. Amino acids: CASSYSGRVREKLFF. The rearrangement uses TRBV6-5 and TRBJ1-4, with no clear D. The CDR3 sequence is 15 residues long. Trimming took off 0 bases at V and 8 bases at J, with 13 bases between the two ends. CDR1 and CDR2 (germline): MNHEY, SVGAGI.

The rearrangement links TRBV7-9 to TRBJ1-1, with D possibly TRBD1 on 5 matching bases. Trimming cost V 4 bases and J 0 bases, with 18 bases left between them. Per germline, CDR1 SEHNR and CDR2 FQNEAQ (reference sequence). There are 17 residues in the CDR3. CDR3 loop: CASSSGRDTVMNTEAFF. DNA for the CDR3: TGTGCCAGCAGCTCGGGGCGTGATACAGTTATGAACACTGAAGCTTTCTTT.

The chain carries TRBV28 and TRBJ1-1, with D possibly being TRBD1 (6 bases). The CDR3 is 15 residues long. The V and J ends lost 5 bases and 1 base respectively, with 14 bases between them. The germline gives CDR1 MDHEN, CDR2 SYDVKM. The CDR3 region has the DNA TGTGCCAGCAGTCCCCCGGACAGCCAGAACACTGAAGCTTTCTTT. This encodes CASSPPDSQNTEAFF. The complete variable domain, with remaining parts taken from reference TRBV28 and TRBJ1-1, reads DVKVTQSSRYLVKRTGEKVFLECVQDMDHENMFWYRQDPGLGLRLIYFSYDVKMKEKGDIPEGYSVSREKKERFSLILESASTNQTSMYLCASSPPDSQNTEAFFGQGTRLTVV.

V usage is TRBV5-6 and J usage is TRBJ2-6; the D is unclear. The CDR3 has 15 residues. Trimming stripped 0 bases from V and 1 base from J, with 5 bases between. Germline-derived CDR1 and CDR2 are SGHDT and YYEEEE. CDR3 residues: CASSLGGSGANVLTF. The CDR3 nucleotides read TGTGCCAGCAGCTTGGGGGGATCTGGGGCCAACGTCCTGACTTTC.

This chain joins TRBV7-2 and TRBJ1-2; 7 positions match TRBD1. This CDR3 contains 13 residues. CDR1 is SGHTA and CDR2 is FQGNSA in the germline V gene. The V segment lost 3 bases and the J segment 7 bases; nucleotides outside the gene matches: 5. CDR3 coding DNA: TGTGCCAGCAGCTTGGGCAGGGGGGGTGGCTACACCTTC. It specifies CASSLGRGGGYTF.

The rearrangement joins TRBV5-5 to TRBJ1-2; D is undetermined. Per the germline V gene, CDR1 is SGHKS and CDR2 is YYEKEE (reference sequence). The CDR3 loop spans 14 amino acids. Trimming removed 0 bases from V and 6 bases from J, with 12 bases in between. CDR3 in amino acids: CASSLDREADGYTF. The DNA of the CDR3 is TGTGCCAGCAGCTTGGACCGCGAGGCTGATGGCTACACCTTC.

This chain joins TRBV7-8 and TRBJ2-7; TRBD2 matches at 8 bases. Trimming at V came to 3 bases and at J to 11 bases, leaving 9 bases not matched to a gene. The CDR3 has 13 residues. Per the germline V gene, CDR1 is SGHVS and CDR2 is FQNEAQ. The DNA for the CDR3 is TGTGCCAGCAGCTTGGGTCCCGGGGGGGCCAAGTACTTC. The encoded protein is CASSLGPGGAKYF.

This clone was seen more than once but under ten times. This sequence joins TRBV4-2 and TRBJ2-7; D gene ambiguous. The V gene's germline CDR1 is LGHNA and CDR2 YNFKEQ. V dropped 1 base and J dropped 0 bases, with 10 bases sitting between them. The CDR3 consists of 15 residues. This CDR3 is CASSQGTPLSYEQYF. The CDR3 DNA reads TGTGCCAGCAGCCAAGGGACGCCGCTCTCCTACGAGCAGTACTTC.